This TCR beta chain was sequenced in a study of cytomegalovirus exposure and HLA in healthy donors. The study's findings and limits: CMV serostatus alone was available as immune exposure information. TCR beta V- and J-gene trimming, according to a later analysis, was linked to a missense DCLRE1C variant. The CMV antigen specificity of a few CMV-associated chains was confirmed through in vitro analysis.

This clone has a single count. No antigen is known for it. Use of 60 Vbeta and 13 Jbeta primers characterized the PCR. This table comes from immunoSEQ multiplex PCR, and its TCRdb copy is limited to in-frame clones, with some not included. The sample consists of 210,000 or so clones, 80% to 85% of them appearing once. Germline values: CDR1 MNHNY, CDR2 SVGAGI (reference sequence). The trim removed 5 bases at V and 3 bases at J, leaving 5 bases unmatched. The CDR3 is 14 amino acids. The V and J genes are TRBV6-6 and TRBJ2-7; 9 bases fit TRBD2. The receptor was isolated from a boy aged 2 to 10 in good health and CMV-seronegative. Sequencing was performed on PBMCs. For the CDR3, the DNA is TGTGCCAGCAGTCCGACTAGCGGAGTCTACGAGCAGTACTTC. It specifies CASSPTSGVYEQYF.